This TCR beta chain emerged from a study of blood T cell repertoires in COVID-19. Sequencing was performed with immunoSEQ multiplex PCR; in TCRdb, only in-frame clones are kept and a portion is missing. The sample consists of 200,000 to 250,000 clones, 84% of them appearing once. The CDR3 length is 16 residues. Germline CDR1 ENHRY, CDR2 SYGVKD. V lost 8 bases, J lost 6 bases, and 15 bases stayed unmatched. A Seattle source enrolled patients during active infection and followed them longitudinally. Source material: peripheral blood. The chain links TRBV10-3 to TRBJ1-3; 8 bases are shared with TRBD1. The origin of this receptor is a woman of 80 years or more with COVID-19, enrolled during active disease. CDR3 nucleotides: TGTGCCATCCTATCGAGAACAGGGGGAATTGTAAACACCATATATTTT. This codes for CAILSRTGGIVNTIYF.